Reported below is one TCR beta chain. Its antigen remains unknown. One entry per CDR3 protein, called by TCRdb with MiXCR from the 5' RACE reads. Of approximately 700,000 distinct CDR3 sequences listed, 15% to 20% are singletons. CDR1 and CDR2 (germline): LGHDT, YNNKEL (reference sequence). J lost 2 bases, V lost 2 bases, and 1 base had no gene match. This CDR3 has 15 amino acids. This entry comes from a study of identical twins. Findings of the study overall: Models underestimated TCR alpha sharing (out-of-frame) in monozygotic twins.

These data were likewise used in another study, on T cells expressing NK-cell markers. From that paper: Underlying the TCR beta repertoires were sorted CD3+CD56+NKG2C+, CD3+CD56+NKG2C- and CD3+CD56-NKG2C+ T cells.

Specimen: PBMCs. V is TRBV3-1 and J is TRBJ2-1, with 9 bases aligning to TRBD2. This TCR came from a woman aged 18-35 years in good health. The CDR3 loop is CASSQLAGTYNEQFF. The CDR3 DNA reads TGTGCCAGCAGCCAACTAGCGGGGACCTACAATGAGCAGTTCTTC.